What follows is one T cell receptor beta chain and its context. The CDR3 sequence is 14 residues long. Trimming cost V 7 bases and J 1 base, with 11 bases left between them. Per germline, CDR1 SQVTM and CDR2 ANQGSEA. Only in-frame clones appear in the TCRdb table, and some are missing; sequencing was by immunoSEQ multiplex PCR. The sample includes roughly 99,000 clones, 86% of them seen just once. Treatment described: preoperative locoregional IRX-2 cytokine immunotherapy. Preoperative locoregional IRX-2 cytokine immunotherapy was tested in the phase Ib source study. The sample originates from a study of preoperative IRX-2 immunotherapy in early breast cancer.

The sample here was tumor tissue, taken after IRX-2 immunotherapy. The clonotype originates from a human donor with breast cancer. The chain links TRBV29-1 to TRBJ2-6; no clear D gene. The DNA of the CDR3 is TGCAGCGCCGATCTCTTATCTGGGGCCAACGTCCTGACTTTC. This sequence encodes CSADLLSGANVLTF.